The clone carrying this T cell receptor (beta chain) was seen many times. What it binds is not known. Germline V gene lookup returns CDR1 MNHEY and CDR2 SVGAGI. There are 12 residues in the CDR3. With 2 bases removed from V and 5 bases from J, the gap between germline ends came to 6 bases. This sample was included in a study of regulatory T cells in long-lasting Graves disease. In building TCR beta libraries, iRepertoire HTBI primers were used together with Arm-PCR of CDR3 regions. TCRdb ran MiXCR on the multiplex PCR reads and lists one entry per CDR3 protein. The sample lists 200,000 to 250,000 distinct CDR3 sequences, approximately 19% seen once, with 12% in the top ten. Study outcomes and limitations: TRBV28, TRBJ1-2 and TRBJ2-5 emerged as the favored segments in persistent disease. Peripheral blood was the sole material, not thyroid tissue.

The time point denotes: newly diagnosed GD, antithyroid drugs for less than 3 months. PBMCs provided the RNA from which the TCR library was made. A further study also used this sample, focusing on T cells in Graves' hyperthyroidism and ophthalmopathy. As that study records: Patients aged 18 to 65 had newly diagnosed hyperthyroidism lasting under 2 months. It was a median approximately six months before onset that the model predicted ophthalmopathy.

The TCR sequence derives from a woman in her thirties with Graves disease. The chain employs TRBV6-5 and TRBJ2-5, with D maybe TRBD2 (5 bases). The specimen was peripheral blood mononuclear cells (PBMCs), collected at new diagnosis, from a patient treated with antithyroid drugs. The CDR3 nucleotides are TGTGCCAGCAGTTACGGCGGGGAGACCCAGTACTTC. Residues: CASSYGGETQYF.